What follows are 5 T cell receptor beta chains derived from one specimen sequenced in a study of blood T cell repertoires in COVID-19. Measured with immunoSEQ multiplex PCR; TCRdb has only the in-frame clones, and not every one. Of 70,000 to 100,000 clones in the sample, about 90% were seen once. Sequenced material: peripheral blood. These receptor sequences come from a woman in her seventies with acute or convalescent COVID-19.

The gene calls are TRBV9 and TRBJ2-3; a weak D match, TRBD2 (7 bases). The CDR3 is 15 residues long. Germline values: CDR1 SGDLS, CDR2 YYNGEE. Trimming took off 3 bases at V and 3 bases at J, with 14 bases between the two ends. CDR3 protein: CASSATGGRTDTQYF. The CDR3 coding sequence is TGTGCCAGCAGCGCCACCGGGGGGCGGACAGATACGCAGTATTTT.

The chain joins TRBV30 to TRBJ1-1; D remains unclear. CDR1 and CDR2 from the germline V gene are GTSNPN and SVGIG (reference sequence). The CDR3 is 11 amino acids. The germline V and J ends were trimmed by 1 base and 3 bases, with 3 bases remaining between them. CDR3 nucleotides: TGTGCCTGGAGTGCCGACACTGAAGCTTTCTTT. Protein: CAWSADTEAFF.

Worth noting for this clone: A read error may produce the germline difference seen at one junction end. The CDR3 protein is CASSPSWDTGPKEKLFF. The CDR3 DNA reads as TGTGCCAGCAGCCCAAGTTGGGACACTGGCCCTAAAGAAAAACTGTTTTTT. The chain links TRBV14 to TRBJ1-4; perhaps TRBD1 as D (6 bases). Germline CDR1 SGHDN, CDR2 FVKESK. The CDR3 runs to 17 residues. Full variable domain (rest looked up from reference TRBV14 and TRBJ1-4): EAGVTQFPSHSVIEKGQTVTLRCDPISGHDNLYWYRRVMGKEIKFLLHFVKESKQDESGMPNNRFLAERTGGTYSTLKVQPAELEDSGVYFCASSPSWDTGPKEKLFFGSGTQLSVL.

The rearrangement links TRBV5-1 to TRBJ2-5; perhaps TRBD1 as D (5 bases). V gave up 4 bases and J gave up 1 base, with 11 bases separating them. The CDR3 is 14 residues long. Germline-derived CDR1 and CDR2 are SGHRS and YFSETQ. CDR3: CASSPTTAQETQYF. The CDR3 DNA follows: TGCGCCAGCAGCCCCACGACAGCCCAAGAGACCCAGTACTTC.

V and J are TRBV7-3 and TRBJ2-2; no definite D call. The CDR3 loop spans 14 amino acids. Germline V gene lookup returns CDR1 SGHTA and CDR2 FQGTGA. The V end was cut by 3 bases, the J end by 3 bases, with 8 bases between. CDR3 nucleotide sequence: TGTGCCAGCAGCTTGTATCAGGACACCGGGGAGCTGTTTTTT. This gives the protein CASSLYQDTGELFF.